This record concerns one T cell receptor (beta chain) sequence. The V end lost 0 bases, the J end lost 0 bases, and 8 bases lay between the germline ends. The germline V gene encodes CDR1 LGHNA and CDR2 YSLEER. This CDR3 is built from 15 residues. The data belong to a study of PD-1 and CTLA-4 blockade in melanoma. Using immunoSEQ multiplex PCR, the repertoire was profiled, and TCRdb retains in-frame clones only, with some absent. The sample records 9,000 to 13,000 clones, around 82% being singletons. The TCR was taken from a human donor with melanoma. Sequences were derived from CD8+ T cells from peripheral blood, sampled from a patient given anti-PD-1 treatment. The rearrangement links TRBV4-3 to TRBJ1-2; D gene ambiguous. The CDR3 region has the DNA TGCGCCAGCAGCCAAGATTACATCTCTAACTATGGCTACACCTTC. This gives the protein CASSQDYISNYGYTF.